This T cell receptor (beta chain) was found in a study of OX40 agonist ivuxolimab in advanced cancers. For the study at large: Patients enrolled in dose escalation were diagnosed with hepatocellular carcinoma, melanoma, renal cell or head and neck cancer.

Repertoires were generated with immunoSEQ multiplex PCR, while TCRdb's copy carries only in-frame clones and drops some. The sample contains some 100,000 clones, 80% to 95% of which appear only once. V dropped 7 bases and J dropped 2; count of bases not matched to a gene: 8. CDR3 size: 14 residues. The V gene's germline CDR1 is MNHEY and CDR2 SVGAGI. This clonotype originated in an adult with an advanced solid tumor such as melanoma, head and neck, liver or kidney cancer. This specimen was CD4+ or CD8+ T cells sorted from blood, taken in a trial of the OX40 agonist ivuxolimab. This chain joins TRBV6-5 and TRBJ2-7; TRBD1 agrees at 7 bases. The CDR3 protein is CASTGTEPPYEQYF. In nucleotides, the CDR3 is TGTGCCAGCACTGGGACAGAGCCCCCCTACGAGCAGTACTTC.